The next 21 T cell receptor beta chains were all read from a single sample in a study of blood T cell repertoires in COVID-19. Method: immunoSEQ multiplex PCR; TCRdb's copy keeps in-frame clones and lacks some. The sample lists about 200,000 clones; roughly 80% were seen once. Sequenced material: peripheral blood. The source of these receptors is a woman older than 75 with acute or convalescent COVID-19.

This clone was recorded a few times. The rearrangement joins TRBV7-2 to TRBJ1-1; D perhaps matches TRBD1 (5 bases). Germline V gene sequence: CDR1 SGHTA, CDR2 FQGNSA. This CDR3 has 15 residues. V lost 1 base to trimming and J lost 1 base, with 10 bases between them. The CDR3 DNA reads TGTGCCAGCAGCTTAGGGGGCCGGGCGAACACTGAAGCTTTCTTT. Translation gives CASSLGGRANTEAFF.

The chain is built from TRBV5-1 and TRBJ2-5, with 8 nucleotides matching TRBD1. V was clipped by 3 bases and J by 0 bases; unmatched bases: 7. The germline V gene has CDR1 SGHRS and CDR2 YFSETQ. CDR3 length: 16 amino acids. CDR3 DNA: TGCGCCAGCAGCTCAGGAAACAGGGGGTACCAAGAGACCCAGTACTTC. This sequence encodes CASSSGNRGYQETQYF.

The chain joins TRBV19 to TRBJ2-1; TRBD2 aligns across 11 bases. Trimming took 3 bases from V and 8 from J; bases not matched to a gene: 12. CDR1 and CDR2 (germline): LNHDA, SQIVND (reference sequence). The CDR3 totals 17 residues. For the CDR3, the DNA is TGTGCCAGTAGTATTCTAGCGGGGGGTCAAATCGGGTATGAGCAGTTCTTC. Translating gives CASSILAGGQIGYEQFF.

The chain carries TRBV6-4 and TRBJ2-1, with D maybe TRBD1 (6 bases). Germline CDR1 and CDR2: MRHNA and SNTAGT. V was trimmed by 5 bases and J by 5 bases, leaving 13 bases between them. The CDR3 has 14 residues. The chain's CDR3 is CASSQSRGNNEQFF. The CDR3 coding sequence is TGTGCCAGCAGTCAAAGCAGGGGAAACAATGAGCAGTTCTTC.

This chain uses TRBV29-1 with TRBJ2-5, with D perhaps matching TRBD2 (5 bases). The germline V gene encodes CDR1 SQVTM and CDR2 ANQGSEA. The V end lost 8 bases, the J end lost 5 bases, and 12 bases lay between the germline ends. The length of the CDR3 is 11 residues. Written as DNA, the CDR3 is TGCAGCTACGGGGTGGGGGAGACCCAGTACTTC. Its translation is CSYGVGETQYF.

This chain links TRBV9 with TRBJ1-1; a possible D gene is TRBD1 (6 bases). Per germline, CDR1 SGDLS and CDR2 YYNGEE. This CDR3 is built from 15 residues. The germline V and J ends were trimmed by 0 bases and 3 bases, with 12 bases remaining between them. The CDR3 sequence: CASSVAPQGDTEAFF. In nucleotides, the CDR3 is TGTGCCAGCAGCGTAGCTCCACAGGGTGACACTGAAGCTTTCTTT.

This clone was found once. V usage is TRBV18 and J usage is TRBJ2-4; 11 bases are shared with TRBD2. With 3 bases clipped from V and 0 bases from J, the junction kept 4 bases outside the gene matches. Germline V CDR1 and CDR2: KGHSH, LQKENI. This CDR3 region has 17 residues. As DNA, the CDR3 is TGTGCCAGCTCACCCGGGACTAGCGGTGTAGCCAAAAACATTCAGTACTTC. Its translation: CASSPGTSGVAKNIQYF.

The chain combines TRBV10-2 with TRBJ2-1, with TRBD2 matching over 10 bases. J was trimmed by 7 bases and V by 8 bases; bases with no gene match: 8. The length of the CDR3 is 14 residues. Germline V gene data show CDR1 as WSHSY and CDR2 as SAAADI. DNA of the CDR3: TGCGCCAGCGGCCCCCTAGCGGGAGTGAATGAGCAGTTCTTC. As protein: CASGPLAGVNEQFF.

The chain uses TRBV30 and TRBJ1-3, with D tentatively TRBD1 (5 bases). The V end was cut by 4 bases, the J end by 1 base, with 11 bases between. Germline V lookup: CDR1 GTSNPN, CDR2 SVGIG (reference sequence). This CDR3 is 14 amino acids long. CDR3 DNA sequence: TGTGCCTGGACCTCGGGGGGTTCTGGAAACACCATATATTTT. It translates to CAWTSGGSGNTIYF.

The J gene is TRBJ1-2, the V gene TRBV6-2 or TRBV6-3; the match to TRBD1 covers 11 bases. V gave up 2 bases and J gave up 6 bases; unmatched junction bases: 5. In germline, CDR1 is MNHEY, CDR2 SVGEGT. CDR3 length equals 15 residues. DNA of the CDR3: TGTGCCAGCAGTTACCTTGGACAGGGGGCCGATGGCTACACCTTC. Its protein product is CASSYLGQGADGYTF.

The rearrangement uses TRBV7-9 and TRBJ2-6; D is perhaps TRBD1 (6 bases). Germline V gene lookup returns CDR1 SEHNR and CDR2 FQNEAQ (reference sequence). The CDR3 covers 17 residues. V dropped 8 bases and J dropped 0 bases, with 17 bases sitting between them. The CDR3 coding sequence is TGTGCCAGCTCCCCTGGGACATCTCCCTCTGGGGCCAACGTCCTGACTTTC. This codes for CASSPGTSPSGANVLTF.

This chain uses TRBV14 with TRBJ1-1; D is undetermined. In germline, CDR1 is SGHDN, CDR2 FVKESK. V was trimmed by 2 bases and J by 3 bases, leaving 10 bases between them. CDR3 length: 14 residues. The CDR3 sequence: CASSQRRGDTEAFF. The CDR3 region has the DNA TGTGCCAGCAGCCAAAGACGGGGAGACACTGAAGCTTTCTTT. The full variable domain, in which reference TRBV14 and TRBJ1-1 provide the parts outside the CDR3, is EAGVTQFPSHSVIEKGQTVTLRCDPISGHDNLYWYRRVMGKEIKFLLHFVKESKQDESGMPNNRFLAERTGGTYSTLKVQPAELEDSGVYFCASSQRRGDTEAFFGQGTRLTVV.

This clone has just one count. The J gene is TRBJ2-2, the V gene TRBV5-4; TRBD2 matches 12 bases. The CDR3 sequence is 16 residues long. J gave up 5 bases and V 2 bases, and 4 bases lay outside the gene matches. Germline assignment: CDR1 SGHNT and CDR2 YYREEE (reference sequence). This CDR3 reads CASSFSSGGATGELFF. CDR3 coding DNA: TGTGCCAGCAGCTTCTCTAGCGGGGGGGCTACCGGGGAGCTGTTTTTT.

This rearrangement joins TRBV10-3 to TRBJ2-2, with D maybe TRBD2 (6 bases). The CDR3 has 15 amino acids. The germline CDR1 and CDR2 sequences are ENHRY and SYGVKD. Trimming left V 3 bases short and J 2 bases short, with 10 bases between. CDR3 bases: TGTGCCATCAGTGATCCGGGACTCAACACCGGGGAGCTGTTTTTT. The encoded protein is CAISDPGLNTGELFF.

This rearrangement joins TRBV12-5 to TRBJ2-2; D is unresolved. There are 14 residues in the CDR3. Trimming removed 3 bases from V and 2 bases from J, with 7 bases in between. Germline lookup yields CDR1 LGHNT and CDR2 FRNRAP. The CDR3 DNA reads TGTGCTAGTGGTTTACGGGTTAACACCGGGGAGCTGTTTTTT. Translation gives CASGLRVNTGELFF.

There are a few counts of this clone. V and J are TRBV30 and TRBJ1-5; TRBD1 aligns across 7 bases. The CDR3 totals 12 residues. Germline trimming cut 6 bases from V and 7 bases from J; bases unmatched to any gene: 6. Germline loops: CDR1 GTSNPN, CDR2 SVGIG (reference sequence). DNA for the CDR3: TGTGCCTGTACAGGGGCGGAACAGCCCCAGCATTTT. It is translated as CACTGAEQPQHF.

V usage is TRBV7-2 and J usage is TRBJ1-2; D is possibly TRBD1 (6 bases). CDR1 SGHTA and CDR2 FQGNSA come from the germline V gene. The CDR3 is 16 amino acids. V lost 0 bases and J lost 4, with 15 bases in between. The CDR3 region is CASSLAPSQGIYGYTF. In nucleotides, the CDR3 is TGTGCCAGCAGCTTAGCGCCCTCACAGGGTATCTATGGCTACACCTTC.

This chain's CDR3 is CASSPGTSMNTQYF. For the CDR3, the DNA is TGCGCCAGCAGCCCCGGGACTAGTATGAATACGCAGTATTTT. V and J are TRBV5-1 and TRBJ2-3; 8 bases are a match to TRBD2. The CDR3 extends over 14 amino acids. Per the germline V gene, CDR1 is SGHRS and CDR2 is YFSETQ. V trimming: 4 bases; J trimming: 7 bases; junction bases outside the gene matches: 8.

The gene calls are TRBV7-9 and TRBJ2-7; D gene unclear. This CDR3 has 11 amino acids. Trimming left V 5 bases short and J 7 bases short, with 9 bases between. CDR1 SEHNR and CDR2 FQNEAQ come from the germline V gene (reference sequence). The chain's CDR3 is CASSRGGEQYF. In DNA form, the CDR3 reads TGTGCCAGCAGCAGAGGTGGAGAGCAGTACTTC.

The rearrangement uses TRBV25-1 and TRBJ1-2, with D possibly matching TRBD1 (6 bases). CDR3 length equals 16 residues. The germline V gene encodes CDR1 MGHDK and CDR2 SYGVNS. V lost 5 bases to trimming and J lost 4 bases, with 20 bases between them. For the CDR3, the DNA is TGTGCCAGCAGTCCACAACAGGGCCCTACCCCCTATGGCTACACCTTC. The encoded protein is CASSPQQGPTPYGYTF.

This rearrangement joins TRBV11-2 to TRBJ1-1; no clear D gene. The length of the CDR3 is 15 residues. V was pared by 5 bases and J by 1 base, with 14 bases between. CDR1 SGHAT and CDR2 FQNNGV come from the germline V gene. In nucleotides, the CDR3 is TGTGCCAGCAGCCATCAGGTGACGGCGAACACTGAAGCTTTCTTT. Protein product: CASSHQVTANTEAFF.